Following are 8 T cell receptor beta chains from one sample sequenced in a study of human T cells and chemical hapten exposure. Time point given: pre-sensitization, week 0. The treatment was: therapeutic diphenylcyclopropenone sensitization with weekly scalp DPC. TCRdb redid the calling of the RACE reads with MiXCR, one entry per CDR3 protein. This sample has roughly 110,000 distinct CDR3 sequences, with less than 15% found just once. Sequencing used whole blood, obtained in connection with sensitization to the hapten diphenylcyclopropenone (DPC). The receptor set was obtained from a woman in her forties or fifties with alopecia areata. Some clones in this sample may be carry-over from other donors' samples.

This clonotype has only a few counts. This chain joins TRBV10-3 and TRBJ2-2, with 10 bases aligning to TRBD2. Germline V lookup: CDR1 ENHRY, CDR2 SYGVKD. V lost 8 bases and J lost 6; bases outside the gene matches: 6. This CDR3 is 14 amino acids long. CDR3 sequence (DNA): TGTGCCATCGGGCCTAGCGGGAGTGCCGGGGAGCTGTTTTTT. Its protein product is CAIGPSGSAGELFF.

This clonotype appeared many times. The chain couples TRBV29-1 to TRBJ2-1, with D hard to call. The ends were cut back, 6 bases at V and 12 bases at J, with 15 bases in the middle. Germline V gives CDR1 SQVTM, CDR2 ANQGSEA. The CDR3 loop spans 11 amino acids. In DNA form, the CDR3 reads TGCAGCGTGAGGCTAGGCCCTATGCAGTTCTTC. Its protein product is CSVRLGPMQFF.

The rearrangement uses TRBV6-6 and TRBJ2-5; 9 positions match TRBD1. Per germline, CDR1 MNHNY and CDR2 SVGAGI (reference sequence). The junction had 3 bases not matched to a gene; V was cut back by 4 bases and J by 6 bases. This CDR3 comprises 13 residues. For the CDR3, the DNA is TGTGCCAGCAGTTGGGACAGGGTACAGACCCAGTACTTC. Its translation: CASSWDRVQTQYF.

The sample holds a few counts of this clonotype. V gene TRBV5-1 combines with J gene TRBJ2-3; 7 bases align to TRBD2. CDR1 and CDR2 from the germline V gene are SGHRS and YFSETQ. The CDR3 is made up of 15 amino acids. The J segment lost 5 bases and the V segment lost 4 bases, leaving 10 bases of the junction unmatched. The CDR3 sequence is CASSPNAGAGDTQYF. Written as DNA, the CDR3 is TGCGCCAGCAGCCCCAATGCGGGAGCTGGAGATACGCAGTATTTT.

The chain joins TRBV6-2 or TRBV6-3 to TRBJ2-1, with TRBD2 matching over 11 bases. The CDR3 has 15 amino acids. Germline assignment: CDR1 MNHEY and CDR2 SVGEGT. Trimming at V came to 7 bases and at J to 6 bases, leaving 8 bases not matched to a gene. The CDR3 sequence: CASIEDSGGANEQFF. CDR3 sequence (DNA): TGTGCCAGCATCGAGGATAGCGGGGGGGCCAATGAGCAGTTCTTC.

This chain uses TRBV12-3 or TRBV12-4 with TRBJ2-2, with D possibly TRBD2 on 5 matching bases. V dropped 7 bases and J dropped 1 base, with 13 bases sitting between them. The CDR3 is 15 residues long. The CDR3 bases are TGTGCCAGCACCGCCTTTGGAGGGAACACCGGGGAGCTGTTTTTT. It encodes CASTAFGGNTGELFF.

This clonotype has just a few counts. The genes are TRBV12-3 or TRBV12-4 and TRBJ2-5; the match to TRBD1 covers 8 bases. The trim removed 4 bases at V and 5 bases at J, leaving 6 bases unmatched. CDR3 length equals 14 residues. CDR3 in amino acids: CASSSGQGTETQYF. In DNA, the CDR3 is TGTGCCAGCAGTTCTGGACAGGGTACGGAGACCCAGTACTTC.

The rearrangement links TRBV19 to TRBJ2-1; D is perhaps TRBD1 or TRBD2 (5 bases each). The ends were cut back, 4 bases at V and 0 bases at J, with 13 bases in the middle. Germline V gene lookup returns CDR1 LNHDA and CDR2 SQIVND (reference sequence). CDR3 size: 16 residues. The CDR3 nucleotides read TGTGCCAGTAGTACGCCGGGGCGGAGCTCCTACAATGAGCAGTTCTTC. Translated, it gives CASSTPGRSSYNEQFF. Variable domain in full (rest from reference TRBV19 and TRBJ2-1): DGGITQSPKYLFRKEGQNVTLSCEQNLNHDAMYWYRQDPGQGLRLIYYSQIVNDFQKGDIAEGYSVSREKKESFPLTVTSAQKNPTAFYLCASSTPGRSSYNEQFFGPGTRLTVL.